The 8 T cell receptor beta chains listed next were all sequenced from one sample in a study of response to subunit inactivated influenza vaccine. TCRdb fed the RT-PCR reads into MiXCR, producing one record per CDR3 protein. The profile shows 650,000 to 800,000 distinct CDR3 sequences, under 20% of them singletons. Sequenced material: PBMCs from blood, taken 5 days after vaccination. These TCRs come from a man aged 50-59 years who received an inactivated influenza vaccine.

This clonotype appeared a few times. CDR3 loop: CASSLDTGGTYEQYF. The CDR3 DNA follows: TGCGCCAGCAGCTTGGACACAGGGGGTACGTACGAGCAGTACTTC. V and J are TRBV5-1 and TRBJ2-7; 8 bases are shared with TRBD1. CDR3 length: 15 residues. Germline CDR1 is SGHRS and CDR2 is YFSETQ. Trimming took 0 bases from V and 4 from J; bases not matched to a gene: 6.

This clonotype was detected a few times. The chain carries TRBV5-6 and TRBJ2-1; weak D call: TRBD1 (5 bases). The CDR3 length is 16 residues. The germline CDR1 and CDR2 sequences are SGHDT and YYEEEE. V dropped 2 bases and J dropped 4 bases, with 16 bases sitting between them. The CDR3 DNA is TGTGCCAGCAGCTTTACAGGTCTTTTATCGTACAATGAGCAGTTCTTC. This sequence encodes CASSFTGLLSYNEQFF.

This clonotype has more than one count but fewer than ten. The chain uses TRBV15 and TRBJ1-1, with D perhaps matching TRBD1 (5 bases). Looked up from germline, CDR1 is LNHNV and CDR2 is YYDKDF (reference sequence). The V end lost 1 base, the J end lost 4 bases, and 10 bases lay between the germline ends. The CDR3 consists of 14 residues. This CDR3 is CATSRAGGTTEAFF. CDR3 sequence (DNA): TGTGCCACCAGCAGAGCTGGGGGGACCACTGAAGCTTTCTTT. The entire variable domain, with the rest obtained from reference TRBV15 and TRBJ1-1, is as follows: DAMVIQNPRYQVTQFGKPVTLSCSQTLNHNVMYWYQQKSSQAPKLLFHYYDKDFNNEADTPDNFQSRRPNTSFCFLDIRSPGLGDTAMYLCATSRAGGTTEAFFGQGTRLTVV.

The chain has TRBV20-1 and TRBJ1-6; D gene ambiguous. Germline-derived CDR1 and CDR2 are DFQATT and SNEGSKA (reference sequence). Trimming took 6 bases from V and 10 from J, leaving 22 bases between them. This CDR3 comprises 15 residues. This CDR3 is CSAPVPNGGFSPLHF. The CDR3 coding sequence is TGCAGTGCACCGGTACCTAATGGCGGGTTCTCACCCCTCCACTTT.

This clonotype came up a few times. J is TRBJ2-5 and V is TRBV10-3, with a weak D call TRBD2 (5 bases). Germline-derived CDR1 and CDR2 are ENHRY and SYGVKD. V shed 3 bases and J shed 5 bases, with 16 bases lying between them. CDR3 length: 15 residues. The DNA for the CDR3 is TGTGCCATCAGTGACTTTACTAGTGCGGTCGAGACCCAGTACTTC. Protein product: CAISDFTSAVETQYF.

CDR3 protein: CASSASGGGGTDTQYF. The CDR3 DNA sequence: TGTGCCAGCAGCGCGAGTGGGGGCGGGGGCACAGATACGCAGTATTTT. The chain couples TRBV9 to TRBJ2-3, with D perhaps matching TRBD1 or TRBD2 (6 bases each). Trimming removed 3 bases at V and 1 base at J, with 15 bases between. CDR1 and CDR2 from the germline V gene are SGDLS and YYNGEE. The CDR3 consists of 16 residues.

The genes are TRBV20-1 and TRBJ2-3, with D perhaps assigned TRBD1 or TRBD2 (6 bases each). The V end was cut by 5 bases, the J end by 4 bases, with 28 bases between. CDR3 length: 18 residues. CDR1 and CDR2 from the germline V gene are DFQATT and SNEGSKA (reference sequence). This CDR3 reads CSAYDPEGVGGRADTQYF. The CDR3 DNA reads as TGCAGTGCTTACGATCCCGAGGGGGTAGGGGGGCGGGCAGATACGCAGTATTTT.

In the case of this clonotype: At one end, the junction sequence differs from germline, possibly due to a read error. V usage is TRBV12-3 or TRBV12-4 and J usage is TRBJ2-2; maybe TRBD1 (6 bases). The CDR3 length is 15 residues. The CDR3 loop reads CASTLARGNTGELFF. Written as DNA, the CDR3 is TGTGCCAGCACTTTAGCCAGGGGGAACACCGGGGAGCTGTTTTTT.